The 2 T cell receptor beta chains below come from one sample, sequenced in a study of T cell responses to AZD1222 COVID-19 vaccine. Some clones are missing from TCRdb's copy, which holds only in-frame ones; the method was immunoSEQ multiplex PCR. The repertoire holds around 80,000 clones, 80% to 90% seen once, with more than 9% in the top ten. The source was peripheral blood, collected 28 days after the second AZD1222 dose. The receptor source for this set is an adult who received the AZD1222 COVID-19 vaccine.

The chain uses TRBV28 and TRBJ1-6; TRBD1 agrees at 9 bases. After removal of 10 bases from V and 12 bases from J, the junction contained 10 bases not matched to a gene. The CDR3 spans 13 residues. Per the germline V gene, CDR1 is MDHEN and CDR2 is SYDVKM. The CDR3 coding sequence is TGTGCCAACCAGGGACAGGGAGGTTTACCCCTCCACTTT. Its protein is CANQGQGGLPLHF.

By share of the sample, this clone is medium-sized. Here the CDR3 omits its conserved ending phenylalanine or tryptophan, so a read error is the likely source. The DNA is omitted, as the CDR3 cannot be located on it reliably, and the CDR3 follows TCRdb's listing. The rearrangement links TRBV6-1 to TRBJ1-1; the table's D call of TRBD1 was not tested on the DNA. The length of the CDR3 is 11 amino acids, counting both ends. Germline V lookup: CDR1 MNHNS, CDR2 SASEGT. The CDR3 spells CASSDGKPGQN.